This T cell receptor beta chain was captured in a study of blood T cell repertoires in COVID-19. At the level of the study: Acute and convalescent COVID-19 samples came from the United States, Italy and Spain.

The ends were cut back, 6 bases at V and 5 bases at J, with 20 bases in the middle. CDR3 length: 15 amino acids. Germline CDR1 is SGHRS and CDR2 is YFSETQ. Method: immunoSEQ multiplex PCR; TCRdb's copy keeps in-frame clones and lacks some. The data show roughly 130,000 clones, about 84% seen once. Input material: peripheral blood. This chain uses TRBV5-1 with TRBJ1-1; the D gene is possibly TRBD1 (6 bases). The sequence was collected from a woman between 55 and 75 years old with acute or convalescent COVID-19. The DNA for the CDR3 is TGCGCCAGCACCCTCGGACAGTCAAGGAGTACTGAAGCTTTCTTT. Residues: CASTLGQSRSTEAFF.